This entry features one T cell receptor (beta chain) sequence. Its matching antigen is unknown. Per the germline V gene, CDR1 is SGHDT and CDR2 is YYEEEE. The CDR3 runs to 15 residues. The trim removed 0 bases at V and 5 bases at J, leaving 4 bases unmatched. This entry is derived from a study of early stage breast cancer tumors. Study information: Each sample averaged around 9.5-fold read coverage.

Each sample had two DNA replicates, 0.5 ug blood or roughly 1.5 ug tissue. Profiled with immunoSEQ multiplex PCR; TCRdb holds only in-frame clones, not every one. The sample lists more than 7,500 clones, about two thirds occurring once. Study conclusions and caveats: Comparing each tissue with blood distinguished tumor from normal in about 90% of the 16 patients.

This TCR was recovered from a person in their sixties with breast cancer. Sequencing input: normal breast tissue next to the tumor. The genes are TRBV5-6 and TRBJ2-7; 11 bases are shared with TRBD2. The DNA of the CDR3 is TGTGCCAGCAGCTTGGAGGGACTAGCGGAAAACGAGCAGTACTTC. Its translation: CASSLEGLAENEQYF.